Listed below are T cell receptor beta chains from one sample, sequenced in a study of response to subunit inactivated influenza vaccine. TCRdb called the RT-PCR reads again in MiXCR, with one record for every CDR3 protein. The sample contains just under 250,000 distinct CDR3 sequences, 12% of which appear only once. Sequences were derived from non-naive T cells sorted from PBMCs, sampled approximately 15 days before vaccination. The receptors shown here come from a man aged 45-65 years who received an inactivated influenza vaccine. The CDR3 runs from the conserved cysteine through the conserved F or W. D genes are given only for firm matches. For some rows the clone size is stated as once, few or many, or as a class when expanded; others skip it.

cdr3_aa: CASSTRGIGETQYF
cdr3_nt: TGTGCCAGCAGCACCAGGGGAATCGGGGAGACCCAGTACTTC
v_call: TRBV13
clone_size: NA
j_call: TRBJ2-5
d_call: NA

cdr3_aa: CASSKTQGSYNEQFF
cdr3_nt: TGCGCCAGCAGTAAAACCCAGGGCTCCTACAATGAGCAGTTCTTC
v_call: TRBV5-1
clone_size: few
j_call: TRBJ2-1
d_call: NA

cdr3_aa: CASSLPPISGQGRTDTQYF
cdr3_nt: TGCGCCAGCAGCTTGCCACCAATCTCCGGACAGGGCCGAACAGATACGCAGTATTTT
v_call: TRBV5-1
clone_size: NA
j_call: TRBJ2-3
d_call: TRBD1

cdr3_aa: CAIRDTGSRDTQYF
cdr3_nt: TGTGCCATCAGGGATACAGGGTCTCGTGATACGCAGTATTTT
v_call: TRBV10-3
clone_size: NA
j_call: TRBJ2-3
d_call: NA

cdr3_aa: CASSYVRPRLSNTGELFF
cdr3_nt: TGTGCCAGCAGTTATGTAAGGCCCCGGCTCTCGAACACCGGGGAGCTGTTTTTT
v_call: TRBV6-9
clone_size: NA
j_call: TRBJ2-2
d_call: NA

cdr3_aa: CASSLVLRGTDTQYF
cdr3_nt: TGCGCCAGCAGCTTGGTTCTCCGGGGCACAGATACGCAGTATTTT
v_call: TRBV5-1
clone_size: few
j_call: TRBJ2-3
d_call: NA

cdr3_aa: CASSGRGTSGANVLTF
cdr3_nt: TGTGCCAGCAGCGGCCGAGGGACGTCTGGGGCCAACGTCCTGACTTTC
v_call: TRBV2
clone_size: NA
j_call: TRBJ2-6
d_call: NA

cdr3_aa: CASSQGSSGGDLDTQYF
cdr3_nt: TGTGCCAGCAGCCAAGGATCCAGCGGGGGGGATTTAGATACGCAGTATTTT
v_call: TRBV4-2
clone_size: many
j_call: TRBJ2-3
d_call: TRBD2

cdr3_aa: CASSRRTVPYGYTF
cdr3_nt: TGTGCCAGCAGCCGTAGGACAGTCCCCTATGGCTACACCTTC
v_call: TRBV6-2/TRBV6-3
clone_size: few
j_call: TRBJ1-2
d_call: NA

cdr3_aa: CASSQGPLDRVGTYEQYF
cdr3_nt: TGTGCCAGCAGCCAAGGACCTTTGGACAGGGTGGGCACCTACGAGCAGTACTTC
v_call: TRBV4-2
clone_size: NA
j_call: TRBJ2-7
d_call: TRBD1

cdr3_aa: CASSFQVPGELFF
cdr3_nt: TGCGCCAGCAGCTTTCAGGTCCCCGGGGAGCTGTTTTTT
v_call: TRBV5-1
clone_size: few
j_call: TRBJ2-2
d_call: NA

cdr3_aa: CASSHLDRRAYNEQFF
cdr3_nt: TGTGCCAGCAGCCACCTCGACAGGAGGGCTTACAATGAGCAGTTCTTC
v_call: TRBV5-6
clone_size: few
j_call: TRBJ2-1
d_call: NA

cdr3_aa: CASSLGRSSGQETQYF
cdr3_nt: TGTGCCAGCAGCTTAGGACGGTCTAGCGGCCAAGAGACCCAGTACTTC
v_call: TRBV7-9
clone_size: few
j_call: TRBJ2-5
d_call: TRBD2

cdr3_aa: CASSLGTSGFSDTQYF
cdr3_nt: TGTGCCAGCAGCCTTGGGACTAGCGGGTTCTCAGATACGCAGTATTTT
v_call: TRBV7-9
clone_size: many
j_call: TRBJ2-3
d_call: TRBD2

cdr3_aa: CASSWTSGRTDTQYF
cdr3_nt: TGTGCCAGCAGTTGGACTAGCGGGAGAACAGATACGCAGTATTTT
v_call: TRBV6-2/TRBV6-3
clone_size: NA
j_call: TRBJ2-3
d_call: TRBD2

cdr3_aa: CASSLEAASSYNEQFF
cdr3_nt: TGCGCCAGCAGCTTGGAGGCTGCCAGCTCCTACAATGAGCAGTTCTTC
v_call: TRBV5-1
clone_size: many
j_call: TRBJ2-1
d_call: NA

cdr3_aa: CASSSRQESTDTQYF
cdr3_nt: TGCGCCAGCAGCTCCCGACAGGAGAGCACAGATACGCAGTATTTT
v_call: TRBV5-1
clone_size: NA
j_call: TRBJ2-3
d_call: NA

cdr3_aa: CASSEGLAGSYEQYF
cdr3_nt: TGTGCCAGCAGTGAGGGACTAGCGGGCTCCTACGAGCAGTACTTC
v_call: TRBV25-1
clone_size: few
j_call: TRBJ2-7
d_call: TRBD2

cdr3_aa: CASSHDYAGPTQETQYF
cdr3_nt: TGTGCCAGCAGCCATGACTACGCGGGACCTACCCAAGAGACCCAGTACTTC
v_call: TRBV5-6
clone_size: few
j_call: TRBJ2-5
d_call: NA

cdr3_aa: CASSSGLRETQYF
cdr3_nt: TGTGCCAGCAGTTCAGGGTTGAGAGAGACCCAGTACTTC
v_call: TRBV7-2
clone_size: NA
j_call: TRBJ2-5
d_call: NA

cdr3_aa: CSVGASGAEETQYF
cdr3_nt: TGCAGCGTTGGTGCTAGCGGGGCAGAAGAGACCCAGTACTTC
v_call: TRBV29-1
clone_size: few
j_call: TRBJ2-5
d_call: TRBD2

cdr3_aa: CASSLVASGGYNEQFF
cdr3_nt: TGCGCCAGCAGCCTCGTTGCGAGTGGGGGGTACAATGAGCAGTTCTTC
v_call: TRBV5-1
clone_size: NA
j_call: TRBJ2-1
d_call: NA

cdr3_aa: CATSDRGQGTETQYF
cdr3_nt: TGTGCCACCAGTGACCGGGGACAGGGGACAGAGACCCAGTACTTC
v_call: TRBV24-1
clone_size: many
j_call: TRBJ2-5
d_call: TRBD1

cdr3_aa: CASSLGQGRFNEQFF
cdr3_nt: TGCGCCAGCAGCTTGGGGCAGGGGCGTTTCAATGAGCAGTTCTTC
v_call: TRBV5-1
clone_size: NA
j_call: TRBJ2-1
d_call: NA

cdr3_aa: CSAQDALSYEQYF
cdr3_nt: TGCAGTGCACAGGACGCACTCTCCTACGAGCAGTACTTC
v_call: TRBV20-1
clone_size: few
j_call: TRBJ2-7
d_call: NA

cdr3_aa: CASSLAKSRGNSPLHF
cdr3_nt: TGTGCCAGCAGCTTGGCGAAGAGCAGGGGCAATTCACCCCTCCACTTT
v_call: TRBV5-4
clone_size: few
j_call: TRBJ1-6
d_call: NA

cdr3_aa: CASSLLTGENEQFF
cdr3_nt: TGTGCCAGCAGTCTCCTAACAGGGGAAAATGAGCAGTTCTTC
v_call: TRBV28
clone_size: many
j_call: TRBJ2-1
d_call: TRBD1

cdr3_aa: CSARIRVEQYF
cdr3_nt: TGCAGTGCTAGGATCCGGGTGGAGCAGTACTTC
v_call: TRBV20-1
clone_size: many
j_call: TRBJ2-7
d_call: NA

cdr3_aa: CASSFLLDYSSYNEQFF
cdr3_nt: TGTGCCAGCAGTTTTCTGCTCGATTATAGCTCCTACAATGAGCAGTTCTTC
v_call: TRBV12-3/TRBV12-4
clone_size: few
j_call: TRBJ2-1
d_call: NA

cdr3_aa: CASRLEGVDTQYF
cdr3_nt: TGCGCCAGCAGATTGGAGGGAGTAGATACGCAGTATTTT
v_call: TRBV5-1
clone_size: many
j_call: TRBJ2-3
d_call: NA

cdr3_aa: CASSLRPHGDTEAFF
cdr3_nt: TGTGCCAGCAGCTTAAGGCCCCACGGAGACACTGAAGCTTTCTTT
v_call: TRBV11-2
clone_size: NA
j_call: TRBJ1-1
d_call: NA

cdr3_aa: CASSRSSGRAYNEQFF
cdr3_nt: TGTGCCAGCAGTCGGTCTAGCGGGAGGGCTTACAATGAGCAGTTCTTC
v_call: TRBV6-2/TRBV6-3
clone_size: NA
j_call: TRBJ2-1
d_call: TRBD2

cdr3_aa: CASSLTTGGGTQYF
cdr3_nt: TGTGCCAGCAGCTTAACTACAGGGGGGGGGACCCAGTACTTC
v_call: TRBV7-2
clone_size: NA
j_call: TRBJ2-5
d_call: NA

cdr3_aa: CASKIGSGSEAFF
cdr3_nt: TGCGCCAGCAAGATCGGCAGTGGGTCTGAAGCTTTCTTT
v_call: TRBV5-1
clone_size: few
j_call: TRBJ1-1
d_call: NA

cdr3_aa: CASSWTGGTEAFF
cdr3_nt: TGTGCCAGCAGTTGGACAGGGGGGACTGAAGCTTTCTTT
v_call: TRBV2
clone_size: few
j_call: TRBJ1-1
d_call: TRBD1

cdr3_aa: CSVASFNEQFF
cdr3_nt: TGCAGCGTCGCTAGCTTCAATGAGCAGTTCTTC
v_call: TRBV29-1
clone_size: few
j_call: TRBJ2-1
d_call: NA

cdr3_aa: CASSKGTSATYEQYF
cdr3_nt: TGTGCCAGTAGTAAAGGGACTAGCGCTACCTACGAGCAGTACTTC
v_call: TRBV19
clone_size: NA
j_call: TRBJ2-7
d_call: TRBD2

cdr3_aa: CASSPGTGDAKNIQYF
cdr3_nt: TGTGCCAGCAGCCCGGGGACAGGAGATGCCAAAAACATTCAGTACTTC
v_call: TRBV7-2
clone_size: many
j_call: TRBJ2-4
d_call: TRBD1

cdr3_aa: CASSFGTGSYEQYF
cdr3_nt: TGTGCCAGCAGCTTCGGGACAGGGTCCTACGAGCAGTACTTC
v_call: TRBV5-6
clone_size: NA
j_call: TRBJ2-7
d_call: TRBD1